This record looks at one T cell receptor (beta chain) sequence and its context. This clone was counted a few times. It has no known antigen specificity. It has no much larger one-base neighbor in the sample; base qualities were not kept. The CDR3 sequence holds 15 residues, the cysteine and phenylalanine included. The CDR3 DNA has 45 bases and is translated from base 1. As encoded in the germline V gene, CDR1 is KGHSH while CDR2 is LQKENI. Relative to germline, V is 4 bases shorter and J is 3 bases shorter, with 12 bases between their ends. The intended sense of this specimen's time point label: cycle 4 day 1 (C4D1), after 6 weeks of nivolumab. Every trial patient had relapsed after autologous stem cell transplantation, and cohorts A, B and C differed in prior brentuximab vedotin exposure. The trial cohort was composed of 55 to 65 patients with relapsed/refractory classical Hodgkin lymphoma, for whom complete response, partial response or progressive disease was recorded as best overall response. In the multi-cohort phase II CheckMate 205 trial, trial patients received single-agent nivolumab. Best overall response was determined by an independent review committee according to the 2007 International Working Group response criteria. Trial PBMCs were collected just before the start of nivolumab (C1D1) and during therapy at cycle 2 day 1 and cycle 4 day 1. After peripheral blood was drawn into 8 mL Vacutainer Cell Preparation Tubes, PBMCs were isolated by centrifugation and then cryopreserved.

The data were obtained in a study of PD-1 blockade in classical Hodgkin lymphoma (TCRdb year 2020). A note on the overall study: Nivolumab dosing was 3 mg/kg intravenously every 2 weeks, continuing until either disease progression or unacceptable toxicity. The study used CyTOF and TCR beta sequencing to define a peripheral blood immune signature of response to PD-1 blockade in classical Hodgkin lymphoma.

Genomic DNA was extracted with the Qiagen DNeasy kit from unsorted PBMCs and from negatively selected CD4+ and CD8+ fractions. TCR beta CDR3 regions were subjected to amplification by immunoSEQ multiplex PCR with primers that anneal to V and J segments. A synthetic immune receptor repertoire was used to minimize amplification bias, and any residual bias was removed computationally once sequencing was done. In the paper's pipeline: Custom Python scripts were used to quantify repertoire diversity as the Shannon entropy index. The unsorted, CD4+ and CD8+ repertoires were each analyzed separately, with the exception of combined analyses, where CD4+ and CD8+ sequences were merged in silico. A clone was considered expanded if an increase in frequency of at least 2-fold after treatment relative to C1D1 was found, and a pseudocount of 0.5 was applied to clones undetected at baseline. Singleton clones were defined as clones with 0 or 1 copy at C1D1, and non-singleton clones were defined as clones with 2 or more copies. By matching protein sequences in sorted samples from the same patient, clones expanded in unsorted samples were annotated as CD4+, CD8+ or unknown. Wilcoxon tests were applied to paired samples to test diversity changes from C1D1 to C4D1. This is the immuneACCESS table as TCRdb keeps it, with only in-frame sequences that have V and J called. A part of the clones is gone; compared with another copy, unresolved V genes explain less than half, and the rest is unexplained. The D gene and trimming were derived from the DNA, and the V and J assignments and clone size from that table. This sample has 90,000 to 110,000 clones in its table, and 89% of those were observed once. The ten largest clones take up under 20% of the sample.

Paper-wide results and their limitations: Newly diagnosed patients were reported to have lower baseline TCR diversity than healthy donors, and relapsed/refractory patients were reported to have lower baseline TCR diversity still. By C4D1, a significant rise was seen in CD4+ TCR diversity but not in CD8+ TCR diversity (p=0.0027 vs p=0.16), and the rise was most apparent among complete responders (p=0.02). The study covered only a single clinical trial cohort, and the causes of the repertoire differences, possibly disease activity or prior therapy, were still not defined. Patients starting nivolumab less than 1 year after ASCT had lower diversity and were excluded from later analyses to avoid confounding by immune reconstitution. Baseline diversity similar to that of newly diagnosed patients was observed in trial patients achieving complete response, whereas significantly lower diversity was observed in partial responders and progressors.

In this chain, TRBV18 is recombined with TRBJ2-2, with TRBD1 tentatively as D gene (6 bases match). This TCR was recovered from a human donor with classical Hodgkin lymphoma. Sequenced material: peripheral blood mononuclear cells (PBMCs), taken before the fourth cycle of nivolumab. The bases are TGTGCCAGCTCACAAACAGGGTTCGACACCGGGGAGCTGTTTTTT. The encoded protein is CASSQTGFDTGELFF.